This T cell receptor beta chain was retrieved from a study of response to subunit inactivated influenza vaccine. From the RT-PCR reads, TCRdb called clonotypes with MiXCR, one entry per CDR3 protein. The sample has hundreds of thousands of distinct CDR3 sequences; about 11% are singletons. The CDR3 contains 18 residues. Trimming took 0 bases from V and 4 from J; bases not matched to a gene: 7. The germline V gene has CDR1 SGHTA and CDR2 FQGNSA. The V gene is TRBV7-2, the J gene TRBJ2-1, with 12 bases fitting TRBD2. This sequence originates from a man aged 50 to 59 who received an inactivated influenza vaccine. Specimen: PBMCs from blood, collected on the day of vaccination. The CDR3 coding sequence is TGTGCCAGCAGCTTAGCCCCCCGACTAGCGGGGGTATACAATGAGCAGTTCTTC. Protein: CASSLAPRLAGVYNEQFF. Full variable domain (missing parts from reference TRBV7-2 and TRBJ2-1): GAGVSQSPSNKVTEKGKDVELRCDPISGHTALYWYRQSLGQGLEFLIYFQGNSAPDKSGLPSDRFSAERTGGSVSTLTIQRTQQEDSAVYLCASSLAPRLAGVYNEQFFGPGTRLTVL.